The T cell receptor beta chain described here comes from a study of neurological immune-mediated disorders. Overall study results and limits: Phylogenetically, 18 of 34 multiple sclerosis patients' repertoires fell into one related-CDR3 cluster, a possible signature.

V lost 1 base and J lost 6, with 6 bases in between. This CDR3 is 12 amino acids long. In germline, CDR1 is SEHNR, CDR2 FQNEAQ (reference sequence). This clonotype occurred many times. Its specificity is unknown. cDNA was made by 5'RACE with 10-nucleotide random UMIs. Every sequencing run drew on 15-18 subjects and yielded over 200 million TCR-beta sequences. A single record per CDR3 protein comes from TCRdb applying MiXCR to the 5' RACE reads. The sample consists of tens of thousands of distinct CDR3 sequences, roughly 2.6% of them appearing once. This chain links TRBV7-9 with TRBJ1-1; D unresolved. The material sequenced was PBMCs. The sequence was obtained from a woman in her twenties or thirties with multiple sclerosis. The CDR3 bases are TGTGCCAGCAGCTTAGGGCATCCTGAAGCTTTCTTT. Translated, it gives CASSLGHPEAFF.